These T cell receptor beta chains were read from a single sample in a study of cytomegalovirus exposure and HLA in healthy donors. Using immunoSEQ multiplex PCR, the repertoire was profiled, and TCRdb retains in-frame clones only, with some absent. The repertoire includes around 69,000 clones, less than 75% of them detected once, and about 7.4% sits in the top ten. The specimen sequenced was PBMCs. The receptor set was obtained from a man aged 35-49 years in good health and CMV-seropositive. CDR3s include the opening cysteine and the closing phenylalanine or tryptophan. D genes are given only for firm matches. Clone size is stated in some rows and not others, as once, few, many or a class when expanded.

d_gene,abundance,j_gene,v_gene,CDR3nt,CDR3aa
TRBD1,few,TRBJ1-6,TRBV2,TGTGCCAGTCGTCCCGGGACAGGGGTCAGCTCCTATAATTCACCCCTCCACTTT,CASRPGTGVSSYNSPLHF
NA,NA,TRBJ1-1,TRBV7-3,TGTGCCAGCAGCTTAATTTCAGGGTGGACTGAAGCTTTCTTT,CASSLISGWTEAFF
NA,NA,TRBJ1-1,TRBV7-9,TGTGCCAGCAGCTCCTATCCCCAGGTTGCTGAAGCTTTCTTT,CASSSYPQVAEAFF
TRBD1,NA,TRBJ2-5,TRBV5-8,TGTGCCAGCAGCTTGGAGGGGGCAGGGGTAGAGACCCAGTACTTC,CASSLEGAGVETQYF
NA,NA,TRBJ2-7,TRBV27,TGTGCCAGCAGTTTCCGGACTACATTCTACGAGCAGTACTTC,CASSFRTTFYEQYF
NA,NA,TRBJ2-1,TRBV2,TGTGCCAGCATCGCAGGGGCAGCCTACAATGAGCAGTTCTTC,CASIAGAAYNEQFF
TRBD1,few,TRBJ1-4,TRBV7-9,TGTGCCAGCAGCCCCGGGACAGCTAATGAAAAACTGTTTTTT,CASSPGTANEKLFF
TRBD1,NA,TRBJ2-7,TRBV15,TGTGCCACCAGCAGAGATCTGGGACAGTATGCCTACGAGCAGTACTTC,CATSRDLGQYAYEQYF
TRBD1,NA,TRBJ1-6,TRBV2,TGTGCCAGCAGAACCGGGACAGGGGGTTTTAATTCACCCCTCCACTTT,CASRTGTGGFNSPLHF
TRBD1,NA,TRBJ2-3,TRBV29-1,TGCAGCGTTGAAGGTGGGACAGCTTCTAGCACAGATACGCAGTATTTT,CSVEGGTASSTDTQYF
NA,NA,TRBJ1-1,TRBV5-1,TGCGCCAGCAGCTTGGGGACAGATAGTATGAACACTGAAGCTTTCTTT,CASSLGTDSMNTEAFF
TRBD1,NA,TRBJ1-3,TRBV15,TGTGCCACCAGCGCTCGGGACAGGGCTTTTACGGGAAACACCATATATTTT,CATSARDRAFTGNTIYF
NA,NA,TRBJ1-3,TRBV5-8,TGTGCCAGCAGCTTGGGGAGGCTATCTGGAAACACCATATATTTT,CASSLGRLSGNTIYF
TRBD1,NA,TRBJ1-1,TRBV25-1,TGTGCCAGCAGGCCTACAGGGGTGATTATCATGAACACTGAAGCTTTCTTT,CASRPTGVIIMNTEAFF
NA,few,TRBJ1-1,TRBV5-1,TGCGCCAGCAGCCCCTTTCAGGTAGGGGTTGAAGCTTTCTTT,CASSPFQVGVEAFF
NA,once,TRBJ1-2,TRBV5-4,TGTGCCAGCAGCACCTTGGACGGGGGAGACAGCTATGGCTACACCTTC,CASSTLDGGDSYGYTF
NA,NA,TRBJ1-2,TRBV14,TGTGCCAGCAGCCAACGGGGGTCTGGGGGCTACACCTTC,CASSQRGSGGYTF
NA,few,TRBJ1-5,TRBV5-6,TGTGCCAGCAGCTTAACGGGCAATCAGCCCCAGCATTTT,CASSLTGNQPQHF
TRBD1,NA,TRBJ1-6,TRBV9,TGTGCCAGCAGCGCCTCTCCGGGACAGCGACCTAATTCACCTCTCCACTTT,CASSASPGQRPNSPLHF
NA,NA,TRBJ2-1,TRBV7-3,TGTGCCAGCAGCTCCCTCGCGGGGGCTTACAATGAGCAGTTCTTC,CASSSLAGAYNEQFF
TRBD1,NA,TRBJ1-1,TRBV11-2,TGTGCCAGCAGCCTCTCATCCGGGACAGGGCTTGAAGCTTTCTTT,CASSLSSGTGLEAFF
TRBD2,NA,TRBJ2-5,TRBV6-5,TGTGCCAGCAGACCCGGGGGGAGTTTCGGGACCCAGTACTTC,CASRPGGSFGTQYF
NA,NA,TRBJ2-6,TRBV12-5,TGTGCTAGTGGTTTTCTTCGGGGCTCTGGGGCCAACGTCCTGACTTTC,CASGFLRGSGANVLTF
TRBD1,NA,TRBJ2-1,TRBV5-1,TGCGCCAGCAGCTTGTTATTTGCAGGGGGCAATGAGCAGTTCTTC,CASSLLFAGGNEQFF
TRBD2,NA,TRBJ2-1,TRBV29-1,TGCAGCGTTGAGCCGACTAGCTCGTTGGATGAGCAGTTCTTC,CSVEPTSSLDEQFF
NA,NA,TRBJ2-5,TRBV6-5,TGTGCCAGCGCAGGGATGGGTGGGGAGACCCAGTACTTC,CASAGMGGETQYF
NA,NA,TRBJ1-2,TRBV4-3,TGCGCCAGCAGCCACAGGGAATCCAACTATGGCTACACCTTC,CASSHRESNYGYTF
NA,few,TRBJ2-2,TRBV30,TGTGCCTGGAGTGTAGGTTTAAGCGGCAACGGGGAGCTGTTTTTT,CAWSVGLSGNGELFF
NA,NA,TRBJ1-1,TRBV4-2,TGTGCCAGCAGCCAATCTGGACGGGAGATGAACACTGAAGCTTTCTTT,CASSQSGREMNTEAFF
NA,once,TRBJ1-2,TRBV7-9,TGTGCCAGCAGCCCGTCGACAGTTTCTGGCTACACCTTC,CASSPSTVSGYTF
NA,few,TRBJ2-5,TRBV28,TGTGCCAGCAGCCGGGGACAGACTAGGGAGACCCAGTACTTC,CASSRGQTRETQYF
NA,few,TRBJ1-1,TRBV7-9,TGTGCCAGCAGCTTAGTCCAGGGGAACACTGAAGCTTTCTTT,CASSLVQGNTEAFF
NA,NA,TRBJ1-4,TRBV2,TGTGCCAGCAGTGAAGACAGGACTATGTTTTTT,CASSEDRTMFF
NA,few,TRBJ2-7,TRBV5-1,TGCGCCAGCAGAGGACAGTCTAGCTCCTACGAGCAGTACTTC,CASRGQSSSYEQYF
TRBD1,NA,TRBJ2-3,TRBV28,TGTGCCAGCAGTTTATTTGCAAAAGGACAGGGTGGGGATACGCAGTATTTT,CASSLFAKGQGGDTQYF
NA,few,TRBJ2-5,TRBV7-8,TGTGCCAGCAGCTTAGTAGGGGGGGGGCAAGAGACCCAGTACTTC,CASSLVGGGQETQYF
TRBD1,once,TRBJ1-2,TRBV18,TGTGCCAGCTCACCCCTCGCCAGACAGGGTGTCGACTATGGCTACACCTTC,CASSPLARQGVDYGYTF
NA,NA,TRBJ1-6,TRBV7-9,TGTGCCAGCAGTCCCCTGAGCTCCTATAATTCACCCCTCCACTTT,CASSPLSSYNSPLHF
TRBD1,NA,TRBJ2-7,TRBV5-1,TGCGCCAGCAGCTTTGGACAGGGATGGTACGAGCAGTACTTC,CASSFGQGWYEQYF
NA,NA,TRBJ1-5,TRBV6-1,TGTGCCAGCAGTGAGAGGGAGAGAGGCCAGCCCCAGCATTTT,CASSERERGQPQHF
NA,few,TRBJ1-5,TRBV6-1,TGTGCCAGCAGTGAACCGACGACAGATAATCAGCCCCAGCATTTT,CASSEPTTDNQPQHF
NA,few,TRBJ2-1,TRBV29-1,TGCAGCGCATCCTCCACTAGGCCCAATGAGCAGTTCTTC,CSASSTRPNEQFF
TRBD2,NA,TRBJ2-3,TRBV27,TGTGCCAGCAGCTATAGCGGGAGGGCCACAGATACGCAGTATTTT,CASSYSGRATDTQYF
NA,few,TRBJ2-7,TRBV6-6,TGTGCCAGCAGTTACCCCAACTACGAGCAGTACTTC,CASSYPNYEQYF
NA,NA,TRBJ1-1,TRBV4-1,TGCGCCAGCAGCCAGGCGGGACGGAACACTGAAGCTTTCTTT,CASSQAGRNTEAFF
NA,NA,TRBJ2-1,TRBV5-4,TGTGCCAGCAGCTTGGGGCAGGGGACCCACAATGAGCAGTTCTTC,CASSLGQGTHNEQFF
NA,NA,TRBJ2-2,TRBV30,TGTGCCTGGACTGGGGAGGAGAACACCGGGGAGCTGTTTTTT,CAWTGEENTGELFF
TRBD2,few,TRBJ2-2,TRBV10-2,TGCGCCAGCAGTGAGTCGTCACTAGCGGGAGGGCCCGACACCGGGGAGCTGTTTTTT,CASSESSLAGGPDTGELFF
TRBD1,NA,TRBJ1-4,TRBV4-1,TGCGCCAGCAGCCAAGCCGGGACAGGGCGCGAAAAACTGTTTTTT,CASSQAGTGREKLFF
NA,few,TRBJ2-7,TRBV11-2,TGTGCCAGCAGCTTAGAAGGCTCAGGTCAGCAGTACTTC,CASSLEGSGQQYF
TRBD1,NA,TRBJ2-7,TRBV5-1,TGCGCCAGCAGCTTAACCGGGACAGGGAGCTCCTACGAGCAGTACTTC,CASSLTGTGSSYEQYF
NA,NA,TRBJ1-2,TRBV5-1,TGCGCCAGCAGCTTGACTAGTCTCTATGGCTACACCTTC,CASSLTSLYGYTF
NA,NA,TRBJ2-7,TRBV28,TGTGCCAGCAGTTCCCGACAGTTTCCCCCCTACGAGCAGTACTTC,CASSSRQFPPYEQYF
NA,NA,TRBJ1-1,TRBV7-6,TGTGCCAGCAGCGCCCTAGTGAACACTGAAGCTTTCTTT,CASSALVNTEAFF
TRBD1,NA,TRBJ1-5,TRBV19,TGTGCCAGTAGTGGGACAGCATACAATCAGCCCCAGCATTTT,CASSGTAYNQPQHF